This TCR beta chain was identified in a study of blood T cell repertoires in COVID-19. Generated by immunoSEQ multiplex PCR, the TCRdb table keeps only in-frame clones and is missing some. The data show 100,000 or so clones, about 85% seen once. In regard to this clone: This same CDR3 is encoded by further DNA sequences in the sample.

Trimming removed 4 bases from V and 6 bases from J; junction bases left unmatched: 0. The CDR3 loop spans 12 amino acids. The V gene's germline CDR1 is SGHRS and CDR2 YFSETQ. The material sequenced was peripheral blood. This TCR was sampled from a human donor in a cohort sampled during active COVID-19. The V gene is TRBV5-1, the J gene TRBJ1-2; 10 bases match TRBD1. CDR3 region: CASSGTGDGYTF. The CDR3 DNA reads TGCGCCAGCAGCGGGACAGGGGATGGCTACACCTTC.